The 2 T cell receptor beta chains in this list originate from one sample, sequenced in a study of T cells in Graves' hyperthyroidism and ophthalmopathy. Amplification of TCR beta CDR3 regions used RNA as the template. Researchers ran a first-round RT-PCR on the TCR CDR3 using the HTBI primer set. TCRdb re-derived calls from the multiplex PCR reads in MiXCR, one entry per CDR3 protein. Of around 390,000 distinct CDR3 sequences detected, more than 14% appear once; the ten largest clones hold 15% to 20%. Source material: blood. The receptors come from a woman in her 30s with Graves' ophthalmopathy.

This clonotype was seen many times. The chain carries TRBV3-1 and TRBJ2-2; 8 nucleotides align to TRBD1. V lost 2 bases to trimming and J lost 2 bases; unmatched junction nucleotides: 7. There are 17 residues in the CDR3. CDR1 LGHDT and CDR2 YNNKEL come from the germline V gene (reference sequence). The chain's CDR3 is CASSQPRTGKNTGELFF. Here the CDR3 DNA reads TGTGCCAGCAGCCAACCCCGGACAGGGAAAAACACCGGGGAGCTGTTTTTT.

The chain uses TRBV12-3 or TRBV12-4 and TRBJ2-3, with a weak D call TRBD2 (5 bases). V lost 5 bases, J lost 6 bases, and 15 bases lay in between. The CDR3 has 14 residues. The CDR3 DNA is TGTGCCAGCAGTCCTACCTGCGGGCGGGATACGCAGTATTTT. Amino acids: CASSPTCGRDTQYF.